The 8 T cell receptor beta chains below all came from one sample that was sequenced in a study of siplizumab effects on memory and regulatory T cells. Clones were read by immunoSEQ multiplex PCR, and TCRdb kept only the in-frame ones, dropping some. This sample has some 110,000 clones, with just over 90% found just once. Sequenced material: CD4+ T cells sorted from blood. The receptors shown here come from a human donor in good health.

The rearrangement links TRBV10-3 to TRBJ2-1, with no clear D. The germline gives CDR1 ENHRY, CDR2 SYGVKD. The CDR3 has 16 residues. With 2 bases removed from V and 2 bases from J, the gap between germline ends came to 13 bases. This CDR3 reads CAISEEVYPPYNEQFF. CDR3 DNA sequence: TGTGCCATCAGTGAGGAGGTTTACCCTCCCTACAATGAGCAGTTCTTC.

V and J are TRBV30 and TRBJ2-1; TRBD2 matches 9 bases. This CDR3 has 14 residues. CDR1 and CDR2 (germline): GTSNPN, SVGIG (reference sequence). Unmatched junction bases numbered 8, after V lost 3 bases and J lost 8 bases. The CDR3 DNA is TGTGCCTGGAGCGACCCGACTAGCGGTTATGAGCAGTTCTTC. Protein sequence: CAWSDPTSGYEQFF.

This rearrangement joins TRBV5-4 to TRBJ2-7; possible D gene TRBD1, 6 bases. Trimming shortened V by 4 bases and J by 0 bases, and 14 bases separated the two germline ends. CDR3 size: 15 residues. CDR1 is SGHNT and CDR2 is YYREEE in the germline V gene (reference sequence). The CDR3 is CASSRPGQTSYEQYF. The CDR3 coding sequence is TGTGCCAGCAGCCGCCCGGGACAAACCTCCTACGAGCAGTACTTC.

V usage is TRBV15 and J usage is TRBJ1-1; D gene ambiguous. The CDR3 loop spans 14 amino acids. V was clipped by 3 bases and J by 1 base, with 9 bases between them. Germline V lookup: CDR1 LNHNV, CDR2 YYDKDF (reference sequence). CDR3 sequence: CATSRALENTEAFF. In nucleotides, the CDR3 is TGTGCCACCAGCAGGGCTCTGGAGAACACTGAAGCTTTCTTT.

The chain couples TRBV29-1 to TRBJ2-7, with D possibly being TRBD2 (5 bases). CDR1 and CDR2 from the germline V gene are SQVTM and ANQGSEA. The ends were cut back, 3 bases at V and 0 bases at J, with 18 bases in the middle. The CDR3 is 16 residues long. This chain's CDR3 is CSVETGQKRASYEQYF. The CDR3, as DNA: TGCAGCGTTGAGACGGGTCAAAAGAGGGCCTCCTACGAGCAGTACTTC.

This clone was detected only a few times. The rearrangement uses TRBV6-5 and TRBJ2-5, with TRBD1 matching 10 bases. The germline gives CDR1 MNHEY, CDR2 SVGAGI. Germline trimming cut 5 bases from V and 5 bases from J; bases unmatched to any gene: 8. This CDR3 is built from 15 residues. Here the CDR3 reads CASSPRQGARETQYF. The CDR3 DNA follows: TGTGCCAGCAGTCCCAGACAGGGGGCACGGGAGACCCAGTACTTC.

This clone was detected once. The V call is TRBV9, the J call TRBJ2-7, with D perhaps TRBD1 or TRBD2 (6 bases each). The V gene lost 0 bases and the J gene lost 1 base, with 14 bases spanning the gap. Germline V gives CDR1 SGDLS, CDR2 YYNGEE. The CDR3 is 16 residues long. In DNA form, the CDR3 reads TGTGCCAGCAGCGTAGCTGCGGACAGCGGGTCCTACGAGCAGTACTTC. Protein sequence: CASSVAADSGSYEQYF. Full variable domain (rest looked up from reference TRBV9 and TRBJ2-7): DSGVTQTPKHLITATGQRVTLRCSPRSGDLSVYWYQQSLDQGLQFLIQYYNGEERAKGNILERFSAQQFPDLHSELNLSSLELGDSALYFCASSVAADSGSYEQYFGPGTRLTVT.

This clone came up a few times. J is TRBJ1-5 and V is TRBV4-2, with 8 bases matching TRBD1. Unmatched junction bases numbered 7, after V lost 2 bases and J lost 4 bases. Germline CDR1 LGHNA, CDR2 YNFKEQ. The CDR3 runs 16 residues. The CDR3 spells CASSQNPGQENQPQHF. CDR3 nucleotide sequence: TGTGCCAGCAGCCAAAACCCGGGACAGGAGAATCAGCCCCAGCATTTT.